The present entry profiles one T cell receptor beta chain with its context. The data belong to a study of shared clonotypes between healthy human individuals. Germline V lookup: CDR1 MNHEY, CDR2 SVGAGI. CDR3 length: 14 amino acids. Trimming removed 5 bases from V and 4 bases from J, with 14 bases in between. CD45RO-negative, CCR7-positively selected cells formed the naive CD8 fraction, excluding terminally differentiated effector memory CD45RA+ cells. The method was immunoSEQ multiplex PCR; TCRdb's version includes in-frame clones alone and lacks a portion of them. The repertoire consists of hundreds of thousands of clones, with around 96% occurring once and the leading ten covering roughly 0.1%.

The specimen was naive CD8+ T cells sorted from blood. The clonotype comes from a woman aged 25 to 39 in good health. The chain combines TRBV6-5 with TRBJ1-1, with TRBD1 as a possible D gene (6 bases). This CDR3 reads CASSRGWTTTEAFF. The CDR3 DNA reads as TGTGCCAGCAGTAGGGGGTGGACTACCACTGAAGCTTTCTTT.